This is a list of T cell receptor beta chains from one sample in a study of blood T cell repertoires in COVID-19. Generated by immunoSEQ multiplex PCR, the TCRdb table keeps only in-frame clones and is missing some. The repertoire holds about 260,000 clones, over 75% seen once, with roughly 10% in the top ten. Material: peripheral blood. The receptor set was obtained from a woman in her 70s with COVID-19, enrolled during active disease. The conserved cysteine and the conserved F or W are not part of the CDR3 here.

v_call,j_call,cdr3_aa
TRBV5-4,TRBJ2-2,ASSHRRTGDTGELF
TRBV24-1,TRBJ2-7,ATSHIMRDQGQGSSYEQY
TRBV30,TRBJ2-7,AWSVRLAGNEQY
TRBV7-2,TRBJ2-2,ASSSRGGNDGELF
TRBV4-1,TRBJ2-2,ASSQDRGGRFTGELF
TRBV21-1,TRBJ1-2,ASSKEYQDRRPDGYT
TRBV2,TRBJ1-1,ASSPTGGAYTEAF
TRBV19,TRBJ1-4,ASSMTQGLEKLF
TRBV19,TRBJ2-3,ASSRGQTNTDTQY
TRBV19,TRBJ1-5,ASSPPERGAGNQPQH
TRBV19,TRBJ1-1,ASRIPGEGFSKAF
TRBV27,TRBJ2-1,ASSLAGPVNNEQF
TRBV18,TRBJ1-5,ASSQRDGQGYSNQPQH
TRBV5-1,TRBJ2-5,ASSSSGSVETQY
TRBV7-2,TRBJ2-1,ASTTYRGMDEQF
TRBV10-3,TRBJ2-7,ANAKDRSSYEQY
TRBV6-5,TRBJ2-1,ASSSVPGLSYNEQF
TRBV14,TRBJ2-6,ASRRGSGANVLT
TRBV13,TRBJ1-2,ASSPGDYGYT